The T cell receptor (beta chain) under discussion was sequenced for a study of vaccination effects on CD4 cells after COVID-19. To note about this clone: Antigen: not known.

V was pared by 3 bases and J by 1 base, with 10 bases between. CDR3 length: 14 amino acids. Germline CDR1 reads SGHRS; CDR2 reads YFSETQ. Profiled with immunoSEQ multiplex PCR; TCRdb holds only in-frame clones, not every one. Of tens of thousands of clones listed, about four fifths are singletons. When ten to eleven days of culture had elapsed, CD4+ T cells were isolated. Having tested negative for nucleocapsid antibodies, the vaccine recipients showed no prior SARS-CoV-2 infection. IL-2 medium took the place of half the medium on both days 3 and 7. This chain joins TRBV5-1 and TRBJ1-1, with D possibly TRBD1 on 6 matching bases. This specimen was CD4+ T cells from PBMCs cultured without peptide, taken before COVID-19 vaccination. This TCR was recovered from a human donor who received a COVID-19 vaccine. The CDR3 DNA reads TGCGCCAGCAGCTGGGGGGGGGCGAACACTGAAGCTTTCTTT. It encodes CASSWGGANTEAFF.